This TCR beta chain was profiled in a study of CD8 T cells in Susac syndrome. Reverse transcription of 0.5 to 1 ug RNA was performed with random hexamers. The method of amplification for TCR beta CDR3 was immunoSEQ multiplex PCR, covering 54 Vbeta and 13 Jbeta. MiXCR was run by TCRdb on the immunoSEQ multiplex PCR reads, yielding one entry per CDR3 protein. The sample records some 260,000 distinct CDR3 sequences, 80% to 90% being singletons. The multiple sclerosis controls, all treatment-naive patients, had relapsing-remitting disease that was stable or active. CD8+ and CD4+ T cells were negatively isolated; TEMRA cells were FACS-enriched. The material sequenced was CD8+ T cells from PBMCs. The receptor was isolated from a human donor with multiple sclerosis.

The DNA for the CDR3 is TGCAGTGCTAGAGTACCGGGGACTAGCAGTTTCTACGAGCAGTACTTC. Translated, it gives CSARVPGTSSFYEQYF. The chain links TRBV20-1 to TRBJ2-7; TRBD2 matches at 9 bases. The CDR3 extends over 16 amino acids. The trim removed 1 base at V and 3 bases at J, leaving 10 bases unmatched. CDR1 is DFQATT and CDR2 is SNEGSKA in the germline V gene (reference sequence).